The clone carrying this T cell receptor beta chain showed up just a few times. The data stem from a study of early T cells in non-severe SARS-CoV-2 infection. The overall study: Sequenced bulk RNA came from whole blood that was unsorted, and chains were unpaired.

Unique molecular identifiers were attached to individual cDNA molecules. Via MiXCR, TCRdb re-called the 5' RACE reads, giving one row per CDR3 protein. This table holds 55,000 to 75,000 distinct CDR3 sequences, around 13% found once. The CDR3 loop spans 13 amino acids. From germline, CDR1 is MDHEN and CDR2 SYDVKM. The V end lost 7 bases, the J end lost 7 bases, and 17 bases lay between the germline ends. The sample was whole blood. This TCR derives from an adult who was a healthcare worker with PCR-confirmed SARS-CoV-2 infection or an uninfected control (not recorded which). The chain uses TRBV28 and TRBJ2-7; the D gene could be TRBD1 or TRBD2 (5 bases each). The CDR3 loop reads CASTPGRPWEQYF. CDR3 sequence (DNA): TGTGCCAGCACCCCGGGGCGACCTTGGGAGCAGTACTTC.